This TCR beta chain is from a study of shared clonotypes between healthy human individuals. There are 15 residues in the CDR3. CDR1 and CDR2 from the germline V gene are SGHNT and YYREEE (reference sequence). Trimming cost V 5 bases and J 1 base; bases outside gene matches: 7. Sequenced by immunoSEQ multiplex PCR; TCRdb stores in-frame clones only, minus some. The sample carries fewer than 400,000 clones, over 65% recorded once. Sequenced sample: memory CD4+ T cells sorted from blood. Subset described: CD45RA-negative fraction. The origin of this receptor is a man aged 30 to 39 in good health. The V and J genes are TRBV5-4 and TRBJ2-3, with TRBD2 matching over 7 bases. The CDR3 is CASSTGGGRTDTQYF. CDR3 nucleotide sequence: TGTGCCAGCAGTACGGGAGGTGGACGCACAGATACGCAGTATTTT.